Sequencing of this T cell receptor beta chain was carried out in a study of T cells in Graves' hyperthyroidism and ophthalmopathy (dated 2019 in TCRdb). General notes on the study: To identify distinguishing TCR V-J signatures, a discovery cohort of roughly 100 patients was used, comprising 43 with Graves' ophthalmopathy and under 60 with stable Graves' hyperthyroidism. Whether ophthalmopathy could be predicted prospectively was tested in an independent validation cohort made up of 18 hyperthyroidism patients plus 17 patients who later progressed to ophthalmopathy. The 100 discovery patients were randomly split 7:3 into training and test sets. Thyroid tissue and blood T-cell repertoires from about six Graves' hyperthyroidism patients were also compared in the study. Following sampling, methimazole starting at 30 mg daily was given to hyperthyroidism patients, and high-dose intravenous methylprednisolone was given to ophthalmopathy patients. The paper describes TCR Vbeta CDR3 sequencing of fewer than 150 peripheral blood samples, made up of some 40 ophthalmopathy patients, 70 to 75 hyperthyroidism patients and 17 progressor patients.

A remark on this clonotype: No antigen is known for it. Qualities for individual bases were not recorded, and no much larger clone is one base off.

The paper as a whole reports these results and caveats: Sample size was not statistically predetermined, and investigators were not blinded to group allocation. Most expanded thyroid clonotypes (frequency above 0.001) were also found in blood, which suggests that blood repertoires may mirror thyroid immune responses. A model built on a 13 V-J signature distinguished ophthalmopathy from stable hyperthyroidism, reaching 87.88% sensitivity and approximately 83% specificity in cross-validation and 80%/75% in testing. During validation, the model predicted progression to ophthalmopathy a median of approximately 7 months ahead of onset, with approximately 71% sensitivity and under 85% specificity.

The TCR beta CDR3 regions were amplified from RNA transcripts. The first round of RT-PCR for the TCR CDR3 was performed with the HTBI primer set and the Qiagen OneStep RT-PCR kit. Libraries were constructed in a second round of multiplex PCR, after which size selection and purification were carried out. Paired-end sequencing of the libraries was performed with 100 bp reads on an Illumina HiSeq2000. On the authors' methods: SOAPnuke was used to process the raw data, with reads discarded if the reads contained adapters or uncalled bases, had a mean Phred below 15, or lacked an exact constant-primer or identifier match. COPE v1.2.5 was used to merge the high-quality paired reads, and each unique nucleotide sequence was defined as a clonotype. Clonotypes were aligned to IMGT TRBV, TRBD and TRBJ reference segments using MiTCR v1.1. Only V-J combinations with frequency above 0.0001, covering 99.2% of repertoires, were analysed. A TCS score was defined as the ratio between F50 (clonal expansion) and ExV (chaos), using BLOSUM62-based TCRdist between CDR3 peptides within each V-J. Welch's t-statistics and random forest reduced roughly 500 V-J features to around 14, which were used in a naive Bayes classifier (R e1071). The similarity between thyroid and blood repertoires was quantified using the Morisita-Horn index. TCRdb redid the processing of the public reads, applying fastp at Q25 and MiXCR, and retained in-frame beta chains. Here each entry gathers all rows of one CDR3 protein and keeps the most common genes and DNA. The V and J calls here are based on TCRdb, not the publication. Across this sample there are about 500,000 distinct CDR3 sequences, with over 35% seen only once. The ten largest clones take up about two fifths of the sample.

Measured from the cysteine to the phenylalanine, the CDR3 is 13 residues long. The only DNA kept is the CDR3, 39 bases in frame from the first base. CDR1 is given as ENHRY and CDR2 as SYGVKD, both from the germline V gene. V is pared back by 8 bases and J by 0 bases, with 8 bases lying between the germline termini. Exclusion was applied to patients with uncontrolled infections, other autoimmune diseases, pregnancy or lactation. Clinical symptoms, serum thyroxine and TRAb, thyroid ultrasound, and orbital computed tomography formed the basis for the diagnoses. Total RNA was extracted using Trizol reagent, and RNA quality was assessed on an Agilent 2100 Bioanalyzer.

The TCR comes from an adult woman with Graves' disease, either hyperthyroidism or ophthalmopathy (not recorded which). The chain employs TRBV10-3 and TRBJ1-5; a weak D assignment points to TRBD1 (5 bases agree). Specimen: peripheral blood or thyroid tissue (not recorded which). At the DNA level, the sequence is TGTGCCATCCAGGGTCATAGCAATCAGCCCCAGCATTTT. It translates to CAIQGHSNQPQHF.